The clone carrying this TCR beta chain came up many times. What it binds is unknown. V lost 5 bases to trimming and J lost 4 bases, with 16 bases between them. The germline V gene encodes CDR1 SEHNR and CDR2 FQNEAQ (reference sequence). This CDR3 comprises 15 residues. cDNA libraries for TCR alpha and TCR beta, carrying sample barcodes and UMIs, came from 5'RACE with constant-segment primers. MiXCR was run by TCRdb on the 5' RACE reads, yielding one entry per CDR3 protein. The data contain some 450,000 distinct CDR3 sequences, about a sixth of them singletons. The sample is drawn from a study of T-cell memory formation after mild COVID-19. Study observations and caveats: Contracting clones from day 15 to 85 showed balanced CD4/CD8; later expanders favored CD4+. Of the contracting clones, CD4+ ones lay mainly in CM and EM, and CD8+ ones in EMRA. In second-wave clones peaking day 37, SARS-CoV-2 specificity remained unconfirmed.

The source of this sequence is a man in his late teens or twenties who had mild COVID-19 (a few samples of this study predate the infection). Cell type and time point are not known. Material: PBMCs or a T cell subset sorted from them (not recorded which). This sequence joins TRBV7-9 and TRBJ2-3; unclear D gene. The CDR3 sequence: CASSPSVGIADTQYF. In nucleotides, the CDR3 is TGTGCCAGCAGCCCCTCGGTGGGGATAGCAGATACGCAGTATTTT.